The sequence of this T cell receptor beta chain was determined in a study of blood T cell repertoires in COVID-19. Across the study: The study drew acute and convalescent COVID-19 samples from the United States, Italy and Spain. Nucleic acid was either cDNA or gDNA, and it came from T cells, B-cell-depleted T cells, or PBMCs.

Authors' data handling: Counts of nucleated cells, estimated from reference gene primer amplification, were obtained. Method: immunoSEQ multiplex PCR; TCRdb's copy keeps in-frame clones and lacks some. From that table come the V and J calls and clone size; the DNA was used to work out D and trimming. Here the sample spans some 70,000 clones, around four fifths being singletons. Germline CDR1 reads MNHNS; CDR2 reads SASEGT. This CDR3 region has 14 residues. The V end was cut by 7 bases, the J end by 2 bases, with 11 bases between. The specimen was peripheral blood. The gene calls are TRBV6-1 and TRBJ2-2; tentative D call: TRBD1 (6 bases). This receptor was obtained from a man aged 60 to 69 with acute or convalescent COVID-19. DNA of the CDR3: TGTGCCAGCAATAAACAGGGTAACACCGGGGAGCTGTTTTTT. Residues: CASNKQGNTGELFF.